This note documents a single TCR beta chain sequence. The sample comes from a study of blood T cell repertoires in COVID-19. As for the study in general: In each case, the material was cDNA or gDNA derived from T cells, B-cell-depleted T cells, or PBMCs.

The CDR3 covers 13 residues. Germline CDR1 is SGHTA and CDR2 is FQGTGA. Trimming took off 5 bases at V and 2 bases at J, with 9 bases between the two ends. Original handling: Amplification with reference gene primers provided the estimates of nucleated cell counts. Using immunoSEQ multiplex PCR, the repertoire was profiled, and TCRdb retains in-frame clones only, with some absent. V and J calls and clone size are given by that table; D and trimming were obtained from the DNA. Of about 260,000 clones listed, about 87% are singletons. The sample was peripheral blood. The chain couples TRBV7-3 to TRBJ2-5; D not certain. This TCR was recovered from a woman in her thirties or forties who had recovered from COVID-19. This CDR3 reads CASSPTDQETQYF. The CDR3 DNA follows: TGTGCCAGCAGCCCCACTGATCAAGAGACCCAGTACTTC.